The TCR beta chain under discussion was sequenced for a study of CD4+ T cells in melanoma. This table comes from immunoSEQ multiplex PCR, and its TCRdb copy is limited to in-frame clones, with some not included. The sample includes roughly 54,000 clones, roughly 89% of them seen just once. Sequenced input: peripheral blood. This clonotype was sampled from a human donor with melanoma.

This chain's CDR3 is CASSQGIYEQYF. CDR3 DNA: TGTGCCAGCAGCCAAGGAATCTACGAGCAGTACTTC. The chain couples TRBV28 to TRBJ2-5; D not resolved. The J call may not be correct, given that the DNA end is closer to TRBJ2-7. Germline assignment: CDR1 MDHEN and CDR2 SYDVKM. CDR3 length equals 12 residues.